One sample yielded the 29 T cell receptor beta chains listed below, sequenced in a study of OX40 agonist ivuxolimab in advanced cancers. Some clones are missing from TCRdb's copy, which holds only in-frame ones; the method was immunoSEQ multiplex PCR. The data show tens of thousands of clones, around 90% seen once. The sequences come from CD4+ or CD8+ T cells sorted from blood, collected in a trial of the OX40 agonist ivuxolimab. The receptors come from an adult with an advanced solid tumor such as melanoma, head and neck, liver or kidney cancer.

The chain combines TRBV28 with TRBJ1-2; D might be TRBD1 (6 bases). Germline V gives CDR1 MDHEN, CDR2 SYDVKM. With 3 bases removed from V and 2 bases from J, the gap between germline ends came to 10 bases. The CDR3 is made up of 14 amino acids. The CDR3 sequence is CASSLGGYNYGYTF. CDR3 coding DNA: TGTGCCAGCAGTTTGGGGGGCTACAACTATGGCTACACCTTC.

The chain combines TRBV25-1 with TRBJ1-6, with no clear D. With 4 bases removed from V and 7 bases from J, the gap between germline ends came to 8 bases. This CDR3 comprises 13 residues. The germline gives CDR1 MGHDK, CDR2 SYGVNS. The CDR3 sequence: CASSGRTNSPLHF. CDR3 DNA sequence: TGTGCCAGCAGTGGCCGAACCAATTCACCCCTCCACTTT.

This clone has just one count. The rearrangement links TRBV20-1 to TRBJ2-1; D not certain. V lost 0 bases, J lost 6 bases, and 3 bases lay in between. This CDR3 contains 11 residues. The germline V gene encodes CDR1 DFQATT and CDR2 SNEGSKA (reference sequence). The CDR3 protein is CSARDFNEQFF. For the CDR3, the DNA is TGCAGTGCTAGAGATTTCAATGAGCAGTTCTTC.

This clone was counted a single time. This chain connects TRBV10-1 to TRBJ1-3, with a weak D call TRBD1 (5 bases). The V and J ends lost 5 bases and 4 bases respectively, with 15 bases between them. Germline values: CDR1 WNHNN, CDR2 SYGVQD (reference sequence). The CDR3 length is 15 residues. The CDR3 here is CASSRLWGVGNTIYF. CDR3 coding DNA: TGCGCCAGCAGTAGACTATGGGGGGTAGGAAACACCATATATTTT.

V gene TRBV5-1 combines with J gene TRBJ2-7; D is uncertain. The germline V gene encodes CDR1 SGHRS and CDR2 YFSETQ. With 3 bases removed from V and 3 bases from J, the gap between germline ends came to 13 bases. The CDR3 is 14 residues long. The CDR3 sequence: CASSSRSNGYEQYF. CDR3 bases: TGCGCCAGCAGCTCCAGGTCTAACGGCTACGAGCAGTACTTC.

The CDR3 spells CSVVRQNTEAFF. In DNA, the CDR3 is TGCAGCGTTGTAAGACAGAACACTGAAGCTTTCTTT. The chain joins TRBV29-1 to TRBJ1-1; D unresolved. CDR1 is SQVTM, CDR2 ANQGSEA, per germline. V lost 4 bases to trimming and J lost 1 base, with 7 bases between them. The CDR3 spans 12 residues.

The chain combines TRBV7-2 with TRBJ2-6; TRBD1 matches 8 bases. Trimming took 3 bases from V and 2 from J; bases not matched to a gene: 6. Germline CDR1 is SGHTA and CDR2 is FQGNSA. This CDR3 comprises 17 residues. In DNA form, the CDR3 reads TGTGCCAGCAGCTTCATACCGACAGGGGCTGGGGCCAACGTCCTGACTTTC. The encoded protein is CASSFIPTGAGANVLTF.

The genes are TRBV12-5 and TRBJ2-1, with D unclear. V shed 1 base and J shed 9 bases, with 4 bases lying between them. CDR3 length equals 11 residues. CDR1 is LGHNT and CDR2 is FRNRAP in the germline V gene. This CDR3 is CASGLEGEQFF. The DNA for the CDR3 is TGTGCTAGTGGTTTGGAAGGTGAGCAGTTCTTC.

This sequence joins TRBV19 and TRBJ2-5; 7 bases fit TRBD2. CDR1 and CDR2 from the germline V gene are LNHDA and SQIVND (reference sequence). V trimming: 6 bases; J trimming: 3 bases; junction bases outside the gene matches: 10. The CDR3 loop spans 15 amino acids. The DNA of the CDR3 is TGTGCCAGTAGGAATCTTCGGGGGGTGAAAGAGACCCAGTACTTC. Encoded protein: CASRNLRGVKETQYF.

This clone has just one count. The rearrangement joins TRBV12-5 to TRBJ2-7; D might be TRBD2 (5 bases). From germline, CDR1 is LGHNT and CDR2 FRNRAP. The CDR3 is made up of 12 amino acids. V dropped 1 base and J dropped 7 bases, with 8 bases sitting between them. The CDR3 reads CASGLATGEQYF. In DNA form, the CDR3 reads TGTGCTAGTGGTTTGGCCACGGGGGAGCAGTACTTC.

CDR3 sequence: CASSRVQYF. Here the CDR3 DNA reads TGTGCCAGTTCGAGGGTGCAGTATTTT. The chain links TRBV19 to TRBJ2-3; possibly TRBD2 for D (5 bases). CDR1 is LNHDA and CDR2 is SQIVND in the germline V gene (reference sequence). V lost 8 bases to trimming and J lost 11 bases, with 8 bases between them. This CDR3 comprises 9 residues.

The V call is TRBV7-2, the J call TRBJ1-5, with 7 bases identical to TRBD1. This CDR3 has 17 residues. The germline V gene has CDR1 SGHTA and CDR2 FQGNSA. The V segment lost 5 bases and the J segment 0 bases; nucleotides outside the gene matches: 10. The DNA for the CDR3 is TGTGCCAGCAGCCTACGGCAGGGGGTTTATAGCAATCAGCCCCAGCATTTT. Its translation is CASSLRQGVYSNQPQHF.

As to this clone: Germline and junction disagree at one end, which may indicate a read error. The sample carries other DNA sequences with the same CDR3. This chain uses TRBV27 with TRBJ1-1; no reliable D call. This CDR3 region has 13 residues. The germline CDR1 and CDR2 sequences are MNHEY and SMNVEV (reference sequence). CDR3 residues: CASSPLERSEAFF. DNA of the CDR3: TGCGCCAGCAGTCCCTTAGAAAGGTCTGAAGCTTTCTTT.

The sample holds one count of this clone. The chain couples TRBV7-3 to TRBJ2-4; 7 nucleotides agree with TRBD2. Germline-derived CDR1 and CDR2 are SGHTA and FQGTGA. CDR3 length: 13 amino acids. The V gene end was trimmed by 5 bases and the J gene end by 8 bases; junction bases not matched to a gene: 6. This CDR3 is CASSGGSEDIQYF. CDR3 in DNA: TGTGCCAGCAGCGGCGGGAGCGAGGACATTCAGTACTTC. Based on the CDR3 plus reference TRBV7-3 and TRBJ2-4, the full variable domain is GAGVSQTPSNKVTEKGKYVELRCDPISGHTALYWYRQSLGQGPEFLIYFQGTGAADDSGLPNDRFFAVRPEGSVSTLKIQRTERGDSAVYLCASSGGSEDIQYFGAGTRLSVL.

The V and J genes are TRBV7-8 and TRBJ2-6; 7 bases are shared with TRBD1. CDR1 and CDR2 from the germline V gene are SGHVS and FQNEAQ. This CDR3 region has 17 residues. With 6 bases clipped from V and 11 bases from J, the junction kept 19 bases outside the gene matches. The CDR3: CASRVGQLFGVNDVLTF. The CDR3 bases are TGTGCCAGCAGAGTGGGACAGCTCTTTGGGGTGAATGACGTCCTGACTTTC.

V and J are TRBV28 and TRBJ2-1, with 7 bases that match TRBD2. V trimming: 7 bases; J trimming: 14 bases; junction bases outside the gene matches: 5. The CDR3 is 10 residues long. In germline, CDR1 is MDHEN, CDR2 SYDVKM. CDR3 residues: CASNGRIKFF. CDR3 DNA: TGTGCCAGCAACGGGAGGATAAAGTTCTTC.

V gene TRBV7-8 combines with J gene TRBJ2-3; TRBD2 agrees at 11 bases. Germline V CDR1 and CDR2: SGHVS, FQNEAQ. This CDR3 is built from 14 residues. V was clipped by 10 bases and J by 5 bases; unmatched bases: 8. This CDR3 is CATNLLAGEDTQYF. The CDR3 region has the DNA TGTGCCACCAATTTACTAGCGGGGGAAGATACGCAGTATTTT.

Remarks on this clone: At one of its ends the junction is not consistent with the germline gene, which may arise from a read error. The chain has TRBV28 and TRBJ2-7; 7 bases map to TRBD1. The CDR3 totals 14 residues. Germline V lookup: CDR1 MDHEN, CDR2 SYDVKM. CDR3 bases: TGTGCCACCAGTTTTACAGGGGCGCCCTACGAGCAGTACTTC. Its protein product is CATSFTGAPYEQYF.

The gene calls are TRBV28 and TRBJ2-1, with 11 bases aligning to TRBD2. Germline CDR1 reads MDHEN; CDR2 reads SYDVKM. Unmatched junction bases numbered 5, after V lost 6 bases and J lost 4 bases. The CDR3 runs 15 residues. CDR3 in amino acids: CASRRLAGKYNEQFF. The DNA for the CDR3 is TGTGCCAGCAGGCGACTAGCGGGGAAATACAATGAGCAGTTCTTC. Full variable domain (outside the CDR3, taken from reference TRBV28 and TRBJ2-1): DVKVTQSSRYLVKRTGEKVFLECVQDMDHENMFWYRQDPGLGLRLIYFSYDVKMKEKGDIPEGYSVSREKKERFSLILESASTNQTSMYLCASRRLAGKYNEQFFGPGTRLTVL.

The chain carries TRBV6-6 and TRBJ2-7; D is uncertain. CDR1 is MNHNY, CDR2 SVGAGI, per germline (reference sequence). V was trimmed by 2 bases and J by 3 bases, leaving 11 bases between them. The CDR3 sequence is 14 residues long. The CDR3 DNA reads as TGTGCCAGCAGTTACGACCCGGTGGGCTACGAGCAGTACTTC. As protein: CASSYDPVGYEQYF.

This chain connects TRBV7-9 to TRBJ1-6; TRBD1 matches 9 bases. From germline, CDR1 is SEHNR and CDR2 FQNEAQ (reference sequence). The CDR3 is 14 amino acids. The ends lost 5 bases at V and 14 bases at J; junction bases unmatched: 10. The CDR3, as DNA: TGTGCCAGCAGCGGCCGGGACAGGGAAGGAACCCTCCACTTT. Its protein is CASSGRDREGTLHF. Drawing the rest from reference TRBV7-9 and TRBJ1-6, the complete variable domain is DTGVSQNPRHKITKRGQNVTFRCDPISEHNRLYWYRQTLGQGPEFLTYFQNEAQLEKSRLLSDRFSAERPKGSFSTLEIQRTEQGDSAMYLCASSGRDREGTLHFGNGTRLTVT.

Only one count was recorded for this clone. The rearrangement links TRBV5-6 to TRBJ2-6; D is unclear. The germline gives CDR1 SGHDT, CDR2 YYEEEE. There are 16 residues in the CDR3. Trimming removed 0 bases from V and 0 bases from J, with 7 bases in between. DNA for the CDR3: TGTGCCAGCAGCTTGGTCACGAGCTCTGGGGCCAACGTCCTGACTTTC. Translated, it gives CASSLVTSSGANVLTF.

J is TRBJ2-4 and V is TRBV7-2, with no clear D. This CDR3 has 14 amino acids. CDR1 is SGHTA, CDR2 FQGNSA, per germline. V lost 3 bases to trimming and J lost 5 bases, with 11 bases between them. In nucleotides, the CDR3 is TGTGCCAGCAGCTTGTTCAGAGGAGAAAACATTCAGTACTTC. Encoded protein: CASSLFRGENIQYF.

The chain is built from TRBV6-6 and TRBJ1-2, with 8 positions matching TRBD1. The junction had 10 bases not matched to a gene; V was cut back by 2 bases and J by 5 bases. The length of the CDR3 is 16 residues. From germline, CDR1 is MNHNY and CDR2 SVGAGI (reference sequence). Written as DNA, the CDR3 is TGTGCCAGCAGTTACCCGAAGGTCCAGGGGGCATATGGCTACACCTTC. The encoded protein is CASSYPKVQGAYGYTF.

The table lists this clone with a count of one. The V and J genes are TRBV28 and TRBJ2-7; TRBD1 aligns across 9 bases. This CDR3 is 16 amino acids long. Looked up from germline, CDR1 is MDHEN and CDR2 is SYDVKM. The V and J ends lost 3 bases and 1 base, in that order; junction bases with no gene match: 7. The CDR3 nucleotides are TGTGCCAGCAGTTTCCCGACAGGGGGGGCATCCTACGAGCAGTACTTC. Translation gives CASSFPTGGASYEQYF.

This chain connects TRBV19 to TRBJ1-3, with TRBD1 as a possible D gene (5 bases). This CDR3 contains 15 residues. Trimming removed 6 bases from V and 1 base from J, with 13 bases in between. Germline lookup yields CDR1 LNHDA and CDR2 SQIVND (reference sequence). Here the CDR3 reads CASSVTPGSGNTIYF. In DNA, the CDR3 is TGTGCCAGTAGCGTCACTCCAGGGTCTGGAAACACCATATATTTT.

CDR3: CASSTQGFNQPQHF. Here the CDR3 DNA reads TGTGCCAGCAGTACACAGGGATTCAATCAGCCCCAGCATTTT. The V and J genes are TRBV7-2 and TRBJ1-5, with D perhaps TRBD1 (6 bases). Germline CDR1 is SGHTA and CDR2 is FQGNSA. With 6 bases removed from V and 3 bases from J, the gap between germline ends came to 12 bases. This CDR3 region has 14 residues.

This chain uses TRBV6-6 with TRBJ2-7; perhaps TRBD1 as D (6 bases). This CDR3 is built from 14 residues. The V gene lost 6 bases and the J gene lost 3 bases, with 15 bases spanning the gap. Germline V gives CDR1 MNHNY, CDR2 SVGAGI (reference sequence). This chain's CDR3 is CASRTTGTSYEQYF. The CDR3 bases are TGTGCCAGCAGAACCACCGGGACAAGCTACGAGCAGTACTTC.

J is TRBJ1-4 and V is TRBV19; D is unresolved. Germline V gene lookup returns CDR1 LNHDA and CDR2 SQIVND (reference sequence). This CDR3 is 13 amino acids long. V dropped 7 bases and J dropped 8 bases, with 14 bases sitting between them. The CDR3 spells CASMVGLGEKLFF. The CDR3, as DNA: TGTGCCAGTATGGTGGGGTTAGGAGAAAAACTGTTTTTT.